The rows below give T cell receptor beta chains drawn from one sample of a study of T and B cells in COVID-19 patients. TCRdb called the multiplex PCR reads again in MiXCR, with one record for every CDR3 protein. The profile covers 3,800 or so distinct CDR3 sequences, with approximately 20% appearing a single time and about 25% taken by the ten largest. Sequencing used blood. Every receptor here comes from a human donor with active COVID-19. Each CDR3 is given with its conserved first and last residue. A D gene is named only where the DNA matches it firmly. Expanded clones are given a class, and other clones once, few, many or no size at all.

abundance,d_gene,v_gene,j_gene,CDR3aa,CDR3nt
medium-sized,TRBD2,TRBV30,TRBJ2-2,CAWSHGLAGTGELFF,TGTGCCTGGAGTCACGGACTAGCGGGCACCGGGGAGCTGTTTTTT
-,-,TRBV7-9,TRBJ1-6,CASSERGGGGSPLHF,TGTGCCAGCAGCGAGCGGGGCGGGGGTGGGTCACCCCTCCACTTT
-,-,TRBV6-5,TRBJ2-1,CASSARRESSYNEQFF,TGTGCCAGCAGTGCCCGACGGGAGAGCTCCTACAATGAGCAGTTCTTC
medium-sized,-,TRBV12-3/TRBV12-4,TRBJ1-6,CASSPGGQFNSPLHF,TGTGCCAGCAGTCCTGGAGGACAGTTTAATTCACCCCTCCACTTT
medium-sized,TRBD1,TRBV19,TRBJ1-1,CASRRRTRGSRTEAFF,TGTGCCAGTAGACGACGAACCAGGGGGAGTAGGACTGAAGCTTTCTTT
-,TRBD1,TRBV5-1,TRBJ2-7,CASSATGDYEQYF,TGCGCCAGCAGCGCGACAGGGGACTACGAGCAGTACTTC
medium-sized,TRBD2,TRBV5-1,TRBJ2-3,CASSLTSGKRGTQYF,TGCGCCAGCAGCTTGACCAGCGGGAAGAGAGGTACGCAGTATTTT
-,TRBD2,TRBV5-1,TRBJ2-1,CASSTASGDYNEQFF,TGCGCCAGCAGCACCGCTAGCGGAGATTACAATGAGCAGTTCTTC
large,-,TRBV29-1,TRBJ2-1,CSVRRRSNNEQFF,TGCAGCGTTAGGCGGAGGTCGAACAATGAGCAGTTCTTC
-,-,TRBV6-5,TRBJ2-3,CASSNGGGRTDTQYF,TGTGCCAGCAGTAACGGTGGAGGGCGCACAGATACGCAGTATTTT
few,-,TRBV4-3,TRBJ1-1,CASSLPGVGHQAFF,TGCGCCAGCAGCCTCCCCGGGGTAGGACACCAAGCTTTCTTT
-,TRBD1,TRBV9,TRBJ2-6,CASSVEIGGVNANVLTF,TGTGCCAGCAGCGTAGAGATAGGGGGCGTGAATGCCAACGTCCTGACTTTC
medium-sized,TRBD1,TRBV12-3/TRBV12-4,TRBJ2-7,CASRLGTAPYEQYF,TGTGCCAGCAGGCTCGGGACAGCACCCTACGAGCAGTACTTC
medium-sized,TRBD2,TRBV19,TRBJ2-7,CASSKLGLAFYEQYF,TGTGCCAGTAGTAAACTGGGACTAGCTTTCTACGAGCAGTACTTC
few,TRBD1,TRBV4-1,TRBJ2-3,CAASRIPGGADTQYF,TGCGCAGCCAGCCGGATCCCAGGGGGCGCAGATACGCAGTATTTT
-,-,TRBV20-1,TRBJ2-1,CSARQGTTENEEFF,TGCAGTGCTAGACAGGGGACAACGGAGAATGAGGAGTTCTTC
-,TRBD2,TRBV4-3,TRBJ2-7,CASSQDLAGGLLNYEQYF,TGCGCCAGCAGCCAAGACCTAGCGGGAGGTCTCCTAAACTACGAGCAGTACTTC
medium-sized,-,TRBV6-6,TRBJ2-1,CASSYSTLDYEQFF,TGTGCCAGCAGTTACTCGACCCTGGACTATGAGCAGTTCTTC
medium-sized,-,TRBV30,TRBJ1-2,CAWSVALYGYTF,TGTGCCTGGAGTGTTGCTCTCTATGGCTACACCTTC
medium-sized,-,TRBV7-9,TRBJ2-2,CASSRTGELFF,TGTGCCAGCAGCCGGACCGGGGAGCTGTTTTTT
-,-,TRBV7-3,TRBJ2-1,CASSLPPNEQFF,TGTGCCAGCAGCTTGCCCCCAAATGAGCAGTTCTTC
few,-,TRBV10-3,TRBJ2-7,CAIGDYEQYF,TGTGCCATCGGGGACTACGAGCAGTACTTC
medium-sized,TRBD1,TRBV30,TRBJ2-1,CAWKGSGQGRIEQFF,TGTGCCTGGAAAGGTTCGGGACAGGGAAGGATAGAGCAGTTCTTC
-,TRBD2,TRBV19,TRBJ2-1,CASSIGLAGVRNEQFF,TGTGCCAGTAGTATAGGACTAGCGGGAGTACGAAATGAGCAGTTCTTC
medium-sized,-,TRBV30,TRBJ1-2,CAWNLDRIYGYTF,TGTGCCTGGAACCTAGACAGGATCTATGGCTACACCTTC
medium-sized,-,TRBV6-6,TRBJ1-5,CASSYLVGKTGNQPQHF,TGTGCCAGCAGTTATTTGGTCGGGAAGACAGGCAATCAGCCCCAGCATTTT
-,-,TRBV29-1,TRBJ2-5,CSVALGGWGTGETQYF,TGCAGCGTTGCGCTAGGGGGGTGGGGCACCGGGGAGACCCAGTACTTC
-,-,TRBV12-3/TRBV12-4,TRBJ1-3,CASTVGVSGNTIYF,TGTGCCAGCACCGTGGGAGTGTCTGGAAACACCATATATTTT
large,TRBD2,TRBV5-6,TRBJ2-1,CASTSLRLAGGNEQFF,TGTGCCAGCACCTCCCTCAGACTAGCGGGAGGGAATGAGCAGTTCTTC
medium-sized,-,TRBV19,TRBJ1-2,CASSPFLRGANYGYTF,TGTGCCAGTAGTCCTTTCCTCAGGGGAGCTAACTATGGCTACACCTTC